This entry features one T cell receptor (beta chain) sequence. This clonotype was counted at least ten times. The specificity of this receptor is unknown. No base quality information exists; no much larger clone differs at one position. The data are from a study of T cell repertoires in cytomegalovirus infection (dated by TCRdb to about 2019). With regard to the full study: The HLA type of each donor mattered for the analysis, because public TCR beta signatures pointed to carriage of CMV infection along with the matching HLA type. Summary of the overall study and its limitations: The ex vivo response was dominated by HLA-C-restricted CMV-specific TCR beta clonotypes, which also provided the single most frequent clonotype in two of eight donors. In both this cohort and an independent cohort of under 450 donors, the cumulative frequency of public TCR beta family members distinguished carriers of CMV infection plus the relevant HLA type.

Inclusive of the bounding cysteine and phenylalanine, the CDR3 is 17 residues long. Just the 51-base CDR3 DNA is kept, in frame starting at base 1. V is cut by 6 bases and J by 0 bases, and the space between the germline ends is 20 bases. CDR1 and CDR2 (MDHEN, SYDVKM) derive from the germline V gene. Sequencing was carried out with an Illumina HiSeq 1500. TCRdb trimmed the raw reads at Q25, called clones with MiXCR and kept productive beta chains. CDR3 protein sequences are deduplicated, and each keeps its most common genes and DNA. This sample is represented by about 320,000 distinct CDR3 sequences; 9.5% of them were singletons. 3.5% to 4.5% of the sample is taken by the ten largest.

The chain is encoded by TRBV28 joined to TRBJ1-1; perhaps TRBD1 is the D gene, with 6 bases matching. The receptor's source is a human donor in good health (CMV status not recorded). Some clones in this sample may be carry-over from other donors' samples. Sequencing was performed on PBMCs. The nucleotide sequence is TGTGCCAGCAGCAGCCTGACAGGAAGGGGAATGAACACTGAAGCTTTCTTT. Its product reads: CASSSLTGRGMNTEAFF.